A selection of T cell receptor beta chains follows, all from one sample in a study of blood T cell repertoires in COVID-19. Sequencing was performed with immunoSEQ multiplex PCR; in TCRdb, only in-frame clones are kept and a portion is missing. The profile shows fewer than 200,000 clones, about four fifths of them singletons. The sample consisted of peripheral blood. Every receptor here comes from a woman in her 70s with COVID-19, enrolled during active disease. The CDR3 runs from the conserved cysteine through the conserved F or W. D genes are given only for firm matches. Size is omitted from some rows. Given values are once, few, many or a class for expanded clones.

j_gene	abundance	v_gene	d_gene	CDR3aa	CDR3nt
TRBJ2-5	.	TRBV6-5	TRBD1	CASINPGQGSGTQYF	TGTGCCAGCATCAATCCGGGACAGGGTTCAGGGACCCAGTACTTC
TRBJ1-3	.	TRBV28	TRBD1	CASREMTGRNTIYF	TGTGCCAGCAGGGAAATGACAGGGCGAAACACCATATATTTT
TRBJ2-7	.	TRBV5-4	TRBD2	CASSFREGRFYEQYF	TGTGCCAGCAGCTTTCGGGAGGGAAGGTTCTACGAGCAGTACTTC
TRBJ2-6	.	TRBV4-3	.	CASSQSQGSGANVLTF	TGCGCCAGCAGCCAATCGCAGGGGTCTGGGGCCAACGTCCTGACTTTC
TRBJ2-1	once	TRBV3-1/TRBV3-2	TRBD2	CASSQDRGGGTYNEQFF	TGTGCCAGCAGCCAAGATCGAGGCGGGGGTACTTACAATGAGCAGTTCTTC
TRBJ2-7	.	TRBV7-8	.	CASSFGQNYEQYF	TGTGCCAGCAGCTTCGGACAGAACTACGAGCAGTACTTC
TRBJ2-1	.	TRBV20-1	.	CSASVNEQFF	TGCAGTGCTAGCGTAAATGAGCAGTTCTTC
TRBJ2-4	.	TRBV10-1	TRBD2	CASPRREEAKNIQYF	TGCGCCAGCCCACGGCGGGAGGAGGCCAAAAACATTCAGTACTTC
TRBJ2-5	.	TRBV28	TRBD2	CASSLSGLAGGGETQYF	TGTGCCAGCAGTTTATCCGGACTAGCGGGAGGTGGGGAGACCCAGTACTTC
TRBJ1-1	few	TRBV29-1	TRBD1	CSVTGGNTEAFF	TGCAGCGTGACAGGGGGGAACACTGAAGCTTTCTTT
TRBJ1-4	few	TRBV5-1	.	CASSTSGPATNEKLFF	TGCGCCAGCAGCACCTCAGGGCCTGCAACTAATGAAAAACTGTTTTTT
TRBJ2-1	once	TRBV5-4	TRBD2	CASSATLAGHHNEQFF	TGTGCCAGCAGCGCGACTCTAGCGGGCCATCACAATGAGCAGTTCTTC
TRBJ2-3	.	TRBV28	.	CASSLLSTGSTDTQYF	TGTGCCAGCAGTTTATTGTCGACAGGAAGCACAGATACGCAGTATTTT
TRBJ1-1	.	TRBV2	.	CASSANGNTEAFF	TGTGCCAGCAGTGCGAACGGGAACACTGAAGCTTTCTTT
TRBJ2-3	.	TRBV24-1	.	CATSDLRYQGSTDTQYF	TGTGCCACCAGTGATTTGCGATACCAGGGTAGCACAGATACGCAGTATTTT
TRBJ2-3	.	TRBV5-1	TRBD2	CASMVSGMGTDTQYF	TGCGCCAGCATGGTGAGCGGGATGGGCACAGATACGCAGTATTTT
TRBJ1-2	.	TRBV5-6	TRBD1	CASSTGQGTYGYTF	TGTGCCAGCAGCACTGGACAGGGTACCTATGGCTACACCTTC
TRBJ2-3	.	TRBV11-3	TRBD2	CASSSLAGSDTQYF	TGTGCCAGCAGCTCTCTAGCGGGATCGGATACGCAGTATTTT
TRBJ2-1	.	TRBV2	.	CAGGLGSYNEQFF	TGTGCAGGCGGCCTTGGTTCCTACAATGAGCAGTTCTTC
TRBJ2-1	.	TRBV5-1	.	CASSPTGSHNNEQFF	TGCGCCAGCAGCCCAACCGGGAGTCACAACAATGAGCAGTTCTTC
TRBJ1-2	.	TRBV18	TRBD1	CASSPSQQGDYGYTF	TGTGCCAGCTCACCCAGTCAACAGGGGGACTATGGCTACACCTTC
TRBJ1-1	.	TRBV2	.	CATADTFHTEAFF	TGTGCCACCGCCGACACCTTTCACACTGAAGCTTTCTTT
TRBJ2-2	.	TRBV19	TRBD2	CASSQGLALNTGELFF	TGTGCCAGTAGTCAAGGACTAGCGCTGAACACCGGGGAGCTGTTTTTT
TRBJ2-1	once	TRBV11-2	.	CASSSPDKQFF	TGTGCCAGCAGCTCCCCAGATAAGCAGTTCTTC
TRBJ2-2	.	TRBV6-4	.	CASSDGWRPNTGELFF	TGTGCCAGCAGTGACGGCTGGCGGCCCAACACCGGGGAGCTGTTTTTT
TRBJ2-3	.	TRBV6-6	TRBD2	CASSPPQGLAEISTDTQYF	TGTGCCAGCAGTCCACCCCAGGGACTAGCAGAAATTAGCACAGATACGCAGTATTTT